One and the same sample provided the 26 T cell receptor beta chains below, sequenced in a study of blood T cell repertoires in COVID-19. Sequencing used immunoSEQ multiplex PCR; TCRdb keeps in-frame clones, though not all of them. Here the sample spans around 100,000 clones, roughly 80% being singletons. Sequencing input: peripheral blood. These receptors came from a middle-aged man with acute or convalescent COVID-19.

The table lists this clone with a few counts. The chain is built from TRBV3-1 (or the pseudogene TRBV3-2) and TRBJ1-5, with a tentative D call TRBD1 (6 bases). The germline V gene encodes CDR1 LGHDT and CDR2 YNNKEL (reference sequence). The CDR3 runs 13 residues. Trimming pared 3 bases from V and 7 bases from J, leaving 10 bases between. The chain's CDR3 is CASSQGARQPQHF. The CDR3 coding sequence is TGTGCCAGCAGCCAGGGGGCGCGGCAGCCCCAGCATTTT.

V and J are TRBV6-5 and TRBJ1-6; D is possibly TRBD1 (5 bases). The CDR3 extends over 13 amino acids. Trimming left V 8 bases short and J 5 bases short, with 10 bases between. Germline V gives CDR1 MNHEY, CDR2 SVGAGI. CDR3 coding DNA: TGTGCCAGCCAGGGACTGAATAATTCACCCCTCCACTTT. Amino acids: CASQGLNNSPLHF.

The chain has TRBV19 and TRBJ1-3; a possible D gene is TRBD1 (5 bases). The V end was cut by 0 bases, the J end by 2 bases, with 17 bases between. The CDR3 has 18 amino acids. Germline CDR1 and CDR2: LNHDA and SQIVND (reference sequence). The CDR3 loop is CASSIEGGWGLPGNTIYF. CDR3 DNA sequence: TGTGCCAGTAGTATAGAGGGAGGGTGGGGACTCCCTGGAAACACCATATATTTT.

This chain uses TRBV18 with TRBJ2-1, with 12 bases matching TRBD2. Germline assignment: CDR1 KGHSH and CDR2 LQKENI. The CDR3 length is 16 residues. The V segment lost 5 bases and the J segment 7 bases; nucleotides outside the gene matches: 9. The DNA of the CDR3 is TGTGCCAGCTCATCAACCGGGACTAGCGGGCGAAATGAGCAGTTCTTC. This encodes CASSSTGTSGRNEQFF.

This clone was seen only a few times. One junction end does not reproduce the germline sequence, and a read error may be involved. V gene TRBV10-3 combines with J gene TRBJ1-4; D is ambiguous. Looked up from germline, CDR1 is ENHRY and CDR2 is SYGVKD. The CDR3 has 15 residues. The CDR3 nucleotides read TGTGCCATCAGAGAGTCTTACACAACTAATGAAAAACTGTTTTTT. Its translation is CAIRESYTTNEKLFF.

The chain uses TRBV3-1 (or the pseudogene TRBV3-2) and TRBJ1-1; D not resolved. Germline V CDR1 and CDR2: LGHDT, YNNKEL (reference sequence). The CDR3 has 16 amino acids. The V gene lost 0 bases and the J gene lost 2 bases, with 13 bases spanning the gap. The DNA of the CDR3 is TGTGCCAGCAGCCAAGACCGGCAGACTTCAAACACTGAAGCTTTCTTT. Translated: CASSQDRQTSNTEAFF.

The CDR3 DNA is TGTGCCAGCAGTTTAATTGTCGGGAGGGAGCAGTACTTC. Its translation: CASSLIVGREQYF. V gene TRBV27 combines with J gene TRBJ2-7; 7 bases align to TRBD2. After removal of 2 bases from V and 7 bases from J, the junction contained 5 bases not matched to a gene. This CDR3 spans 13 amino acids. The germline V gene has CDR1 MNHEY and CDR2 SMNVEV (reference sequence).

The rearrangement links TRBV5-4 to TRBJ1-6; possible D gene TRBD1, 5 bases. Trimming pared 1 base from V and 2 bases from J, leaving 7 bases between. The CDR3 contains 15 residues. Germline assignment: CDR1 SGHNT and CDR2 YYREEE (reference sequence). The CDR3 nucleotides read TGTGCCAGCAGCTTGAGGGGTACCTATAATTCACCCCTCCACTTT. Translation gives CASSLRGTYNSPLHF.

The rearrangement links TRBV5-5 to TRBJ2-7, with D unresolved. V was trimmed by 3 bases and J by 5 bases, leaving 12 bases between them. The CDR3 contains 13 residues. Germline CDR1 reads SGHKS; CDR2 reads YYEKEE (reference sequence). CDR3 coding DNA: TGTGCCAGCAGCTCGATTCAGGTTAACGAGCAGTACGTC. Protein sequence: CASSSIQVNEQYV.

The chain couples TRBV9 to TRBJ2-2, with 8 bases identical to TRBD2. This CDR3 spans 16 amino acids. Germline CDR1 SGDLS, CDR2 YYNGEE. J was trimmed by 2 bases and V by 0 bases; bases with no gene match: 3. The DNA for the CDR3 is TGTGCCAGCAGCGTAGAGAGCGGGGGTAACACCGGGGAGCTGTTTTTT. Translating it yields CASSVESGGNTGELFF.

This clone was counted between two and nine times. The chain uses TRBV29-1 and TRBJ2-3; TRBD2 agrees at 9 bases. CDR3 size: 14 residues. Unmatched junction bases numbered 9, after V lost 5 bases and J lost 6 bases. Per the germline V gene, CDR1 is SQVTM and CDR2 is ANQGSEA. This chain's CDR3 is CSVKRASGVDTQYF. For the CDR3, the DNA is TGCAGCGTTAAACGGGCTAGCGGGGTTGATACGCAGTATTTT.

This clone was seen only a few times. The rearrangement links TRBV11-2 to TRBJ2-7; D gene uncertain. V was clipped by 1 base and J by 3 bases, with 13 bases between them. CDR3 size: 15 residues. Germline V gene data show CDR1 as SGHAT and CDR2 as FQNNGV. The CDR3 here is CASSLGQDKYYEQYF. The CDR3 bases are TGTGCCAGCAGCTTAGGCCAGGATAAGTACTACGAGCAGTACTTC. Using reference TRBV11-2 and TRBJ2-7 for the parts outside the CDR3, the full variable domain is EAGVAQSPRYKIIEKRQSVAFWCNPISGHATLYWYQQILGQGPKLLIQFQNNGVVDDSQLPKDRFSAERLKGVDSTLKIQPAKLEDSAVYLCASSLGQDKYYEQYFGPGTRLTVT.

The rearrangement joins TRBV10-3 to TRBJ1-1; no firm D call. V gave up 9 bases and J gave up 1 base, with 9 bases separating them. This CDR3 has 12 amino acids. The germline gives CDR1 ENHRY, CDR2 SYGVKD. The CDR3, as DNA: TGTGCCATTAGACAATCGAACACTGAAGCTTTCTTT. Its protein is CAIRQSNTEAFF.

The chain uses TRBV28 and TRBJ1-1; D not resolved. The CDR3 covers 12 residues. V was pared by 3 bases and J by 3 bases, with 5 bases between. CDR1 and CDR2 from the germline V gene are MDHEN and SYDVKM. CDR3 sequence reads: CASSFSYTEAFF. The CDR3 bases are TGTGCCAGCAGTTTTAGCTACACTGAAGCTTTCTTT.

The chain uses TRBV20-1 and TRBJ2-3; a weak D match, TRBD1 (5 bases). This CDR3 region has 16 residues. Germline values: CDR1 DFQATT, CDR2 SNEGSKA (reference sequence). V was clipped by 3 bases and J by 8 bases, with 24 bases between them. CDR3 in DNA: TGCAGTGCTAGTGAGAGAAAGGGGAACGGGTTCGGTACGCAGTATTTT. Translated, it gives CSASERKGNGFGTQYF.

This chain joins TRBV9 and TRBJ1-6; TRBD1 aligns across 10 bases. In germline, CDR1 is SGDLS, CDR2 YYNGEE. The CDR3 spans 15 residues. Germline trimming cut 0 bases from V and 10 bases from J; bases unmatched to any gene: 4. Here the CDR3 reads CASSVAGQGRSPLHF. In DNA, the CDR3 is TGTGCCAGCAGCGTAGCGGGACAGGGGCGATCACCCCTCCACTTT.

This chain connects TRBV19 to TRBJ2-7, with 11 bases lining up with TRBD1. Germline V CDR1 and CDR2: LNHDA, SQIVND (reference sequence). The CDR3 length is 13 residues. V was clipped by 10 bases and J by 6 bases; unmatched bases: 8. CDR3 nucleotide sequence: TGTGCCACCAATACCGGGACAGGGGGCGAGCAGTACTTC. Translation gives CATNTGTGGEQYF.

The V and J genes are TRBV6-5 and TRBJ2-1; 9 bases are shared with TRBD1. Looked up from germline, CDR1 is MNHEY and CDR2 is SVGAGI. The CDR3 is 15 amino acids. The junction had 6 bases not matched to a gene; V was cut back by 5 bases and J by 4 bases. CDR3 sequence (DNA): TGTGCCAGCAGTCCGGGACAGGGTTATTACAATGAGCAGTTCTTC. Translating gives CASSPGQGYYNEQFF.

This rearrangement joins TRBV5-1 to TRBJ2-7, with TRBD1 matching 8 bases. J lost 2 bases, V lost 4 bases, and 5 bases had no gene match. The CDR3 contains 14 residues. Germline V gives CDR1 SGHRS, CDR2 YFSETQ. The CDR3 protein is CASSTGQVPYEQYF. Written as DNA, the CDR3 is TGCGCCAGCAGCACGGGACAGGTTCCCTACGAGCAGTACTTC. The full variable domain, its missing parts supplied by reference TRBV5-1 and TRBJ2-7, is KAGVTQTPRYLIKTRGQQVTLSCSPISGHRSVSWYQQTPGQGLQFLFEYFSETQRNKGNFPGRFSGRQFSNSRSEMNVSTLELGDSALYLCASSTGQVPYEQYFGPGTRLTVT.

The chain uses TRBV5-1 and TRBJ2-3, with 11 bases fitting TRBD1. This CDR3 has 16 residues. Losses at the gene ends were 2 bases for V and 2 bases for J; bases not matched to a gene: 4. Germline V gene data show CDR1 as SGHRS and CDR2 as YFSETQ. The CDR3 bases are TGCGCCAGCAGCTTTGACGGACAGGGGGCCACAGATACGCAGTATTTT. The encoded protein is CASSFDGQGATDTQYF.

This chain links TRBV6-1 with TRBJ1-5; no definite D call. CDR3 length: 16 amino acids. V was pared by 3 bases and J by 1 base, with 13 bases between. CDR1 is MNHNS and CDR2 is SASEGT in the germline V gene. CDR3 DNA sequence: TGTGCCAGCAGTGATGCGCGTGGAGCGAGCAATCAGCCCCAGCATTTT. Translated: CASSDARGASNQPQHF.

CDR3 region: CASSQDRRWRGGSNGYTF. The CDR3 DNA follows: TGTGCCAGCAGCCAAGATCGTCGATGGAGGGGAGGGTCTAATGGCTACACCTTC. The V call is TRBV14, the J call TRBJ1-2, with TRBD1 as a possible D gene (5 bases). V lost 0 bases and J lost 6, with 23 bases in between. The CDR3 has 18 residues. Germline V lookup: CDR1 SGHDN, CDR2 FVKESK. Full variable domain (missing parts from reference TRBV14 and TRBJ1-2): EAGVTQFPSHSVIEKGQTVTLRCDPISGHDNLYWYRRVMGKEIKFLLHFVKESKQDESGMPNNRFLAERTGGTYSTLKVQPAELEDSGVYFCASSQDRRWRGGSNGYTFGSGTRLTVV.

CDR3 protein: CASRNPGTATYEQYF. In DNA, the CDR3 is TGTGCCAGCAGAAATCCCGGGACAGCGACCTACGAGCAGTACTTC. V usage is TRBV6-5 and J usage is TRBJ2-7, with TRBD1 matching 7 bases. Looked up from germline, CDR1 is MNHEY and CDR2 is SVGAGI. Losses at the gene ends were 6 bases for V and 2 bases for J; bases not matched to a gene: 10. The CDR3 sequence is 15 residues long.

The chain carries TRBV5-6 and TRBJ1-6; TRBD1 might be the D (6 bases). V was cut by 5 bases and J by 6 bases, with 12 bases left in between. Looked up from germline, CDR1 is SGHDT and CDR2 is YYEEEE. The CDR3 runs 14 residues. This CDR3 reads CASSRDTPNSPLHF. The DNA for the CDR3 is TGTGCCAGCAGTCGGGACACACCTAATTCACCCCTCCACTTT. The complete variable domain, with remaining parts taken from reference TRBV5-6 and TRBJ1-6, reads DAGVTQSPTHLIKTRGQQVTLRCSPKSGHDTVSWYQQALGQGPQFIFQYYEEEERQRGNFPDRFSGHQFPNYSSELNVNALLLGDSALYLCASSRDTPNSPLHFGNGTRLTVT.

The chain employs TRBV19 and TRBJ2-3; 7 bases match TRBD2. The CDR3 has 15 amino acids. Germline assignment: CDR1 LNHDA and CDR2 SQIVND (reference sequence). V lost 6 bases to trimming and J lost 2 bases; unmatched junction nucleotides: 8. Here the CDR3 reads CASRDRAGTTDTQYF. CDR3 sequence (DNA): TGTGCCAGTAGGGATAGAGCGGGGACCACAGATACGCAGTATTTT.

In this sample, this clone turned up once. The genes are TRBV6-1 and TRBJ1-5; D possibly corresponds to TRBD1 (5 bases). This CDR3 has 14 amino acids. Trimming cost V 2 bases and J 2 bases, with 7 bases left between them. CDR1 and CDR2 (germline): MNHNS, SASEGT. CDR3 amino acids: CASSEKGGNQPQHF. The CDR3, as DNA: TGTGCCAGCAGTGAAAAAGGGGGCAATCAGCCCCAGCATTTT.